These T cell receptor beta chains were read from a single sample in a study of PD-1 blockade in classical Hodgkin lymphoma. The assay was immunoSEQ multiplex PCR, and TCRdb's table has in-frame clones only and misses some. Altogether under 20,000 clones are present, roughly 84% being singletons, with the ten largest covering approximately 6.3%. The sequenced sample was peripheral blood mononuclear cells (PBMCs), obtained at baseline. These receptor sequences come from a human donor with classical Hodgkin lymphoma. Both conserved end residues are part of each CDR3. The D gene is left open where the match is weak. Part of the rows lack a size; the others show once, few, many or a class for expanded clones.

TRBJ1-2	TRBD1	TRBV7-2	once	TGTGCCAGCAGCCATGGGTCAGCAGGGGGCGGGAACTATGGCTACACCTTC	CASSHGSAGGGNYGYTF
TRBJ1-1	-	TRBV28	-	TGTGCCAGCAGTTTGGACAGTGAGCGCACGGGAGCTTTCTTT	CASSLDSERTGAFF
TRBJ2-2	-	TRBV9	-	TGTGCCAGTGAGGGGAACACCGGGGAGCTGTTTTTT	CASEGNTGELFF
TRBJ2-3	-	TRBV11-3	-	TGTGCCAGCAGCTTAGGGCGGGGAGGCACAGATACGCAGTATTTT	CASSLGRGGTDTQYF
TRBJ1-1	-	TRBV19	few	TGTGCCAGTAGTACCCGGACAGTGGTGGGCGCTTTCTTT	CASSTRTVVGAFF
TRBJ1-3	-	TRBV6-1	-	TGTGCCAGCAGTCGTACAGGGTCTGGAAACACCATATATTTT	CASSRTGSGNTIYF
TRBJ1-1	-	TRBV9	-	TGTGCCAGCAGCCCAGAGCGGGGGGCGGTGATGAACACTGAAGCTTTCTTT	CASSPERGAVMNTEAFF
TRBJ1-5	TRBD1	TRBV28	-	TGTGCCAGCGGATCGGGACAGGGAGACAATCAGCCCCAGCATTTT	CASGSGQGDNQPQHF
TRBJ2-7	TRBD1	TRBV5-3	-	TGTGCCAGCAGCTTGGAAGGACAGGGATACGAGCAGTACTTC	CASSLEGQGYEQYF
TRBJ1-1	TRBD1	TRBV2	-	TGTGCCAGCGGCTCGGACAGGGGAGCAGGGACTGAAGCTTTCTTT	CASGSDRGAGTEAFF
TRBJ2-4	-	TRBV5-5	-	TGTGCCAGCAGCTTTGGGGGCCCCAAAAACATTCAGTACTTC	CASSFGGPKNIQYF
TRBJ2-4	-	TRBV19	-	TGTGCCAGTCTCGGGGGCGGAGGGGCCAAAAACATTCAGTACTTC	CASLGGGGAKNIQYF
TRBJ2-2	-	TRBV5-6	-	TGTGCCAGCAGCTTGGGGAAGGGGGTCTCCCCGAACACCGGGGAGCTGTTTTTT	CASSLGKGVSPNTGELFF
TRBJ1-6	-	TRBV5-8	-	TGTGCCAGCATCGAGAATTCACCCCTCCACTTT	CASIENSPLHF
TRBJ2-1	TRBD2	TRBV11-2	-	TGTGCCAGCAGCTTAGCCAGCGGGGGTGTCTTTGAGCAGTTCTTC	CASSLASGGVFEQFF
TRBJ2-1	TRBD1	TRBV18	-	TGTGCCAGCTCAGCCAGACAGGGCAATGAGCAGTTCTTC	CASSARQGNEQFF
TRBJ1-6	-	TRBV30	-	TGTGCCTGGAGTTTCGACCCAGGTGCATCACCCCTCCACTTT	CAWSFDPGASPLHF
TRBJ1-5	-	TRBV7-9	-	TGTGCCAGCAGCGGTATGAATCAGCCCCAGCATTTT	CASSGMNQPQHF
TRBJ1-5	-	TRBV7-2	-	TGTGCCAGCAGCTTAGGATGGGGGAGCAATCAGCCCCAGCATTTT	CASSLGWGSNQPQHF
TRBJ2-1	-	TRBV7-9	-	TGTGCCAGCAGCGTGACGGATCAACCTCTCTACAATGAGCAGTTCTTC	CASSVTDQPLYNEQFF
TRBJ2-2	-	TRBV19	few	TGTGCCAGTAGTCCCCCAGGGGCGAACACCGGGGAGCTGTTTTTT	CASSPPGANTGELFF
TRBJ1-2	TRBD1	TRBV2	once	TGTGCCAGCCACCGACAGGGGGCGGAGGGCTACACCTTC	CASHRQGAEGYTF
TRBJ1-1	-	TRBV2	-	TGTGCCAGCAGTGAAAGGGGAGCACAGGTCGGCACTGAAGCTTTCTTT	CASSERGAQVGTEAFF
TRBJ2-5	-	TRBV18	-	TGTGCCAGCTCACCCGTCACCCTATCCGAGACCCAGTACTTC	CASSPVTLSETQYF
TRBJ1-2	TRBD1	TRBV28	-	TGTGCCAGCGGACAGGTCTTGAACTATGGCTACACCTTC	CASGQVLNYGYTF
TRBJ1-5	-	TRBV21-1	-	TGTGCCAGCAGCAAAGCCGCGGGTCCCGAGGGGCCCCAGCATTTT	CASSKAAGPEGPQHF
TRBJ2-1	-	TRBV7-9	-	TGTGCCAGCAGCCAAACGCCGGGAACTGGGCACAATGAGCAGTTCTTC	CASSQTPGTGHNEQFF
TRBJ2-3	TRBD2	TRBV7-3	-	TGTGCCAGCAGCTCGGGACTAGCGGGGGGAGATACGCAGTATTTT	CASSSGLAGGDTQYF
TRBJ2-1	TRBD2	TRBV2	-	TGTGCCAGCAGTGAAGCCCGGACTAGCAAGTTCGATGAGCAGTTCTTC	CASSEARTSKFDEQFF
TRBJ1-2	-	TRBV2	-	TGTGCCAGCAGAATGGAGTCCTATGGCTACACCTTC	CASRMESYGYTF
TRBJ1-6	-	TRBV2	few	TGTGCCAGCAGGGACACCTATAATTCACCCCTCCACTTT	CASRDTYNSPLHF
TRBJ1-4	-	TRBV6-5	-	TGTGCCAGCAGTTACTCGGGCAGCCCAGAGGGAAAACTGTTTTTT	CASSYSGSPEGKLFF
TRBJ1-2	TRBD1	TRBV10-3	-	TGTGCCATCAGTGACCCGGGACAGGGCTATGGCTACACCTTC	CAISDPGQGYGYTF
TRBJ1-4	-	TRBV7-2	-	TGTGCCAGCAGCTTAGAGCTGAATGAAAAACTGTTTTTT	CASSLELNEKLFF
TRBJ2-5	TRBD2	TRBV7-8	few	TGTGCCAGCAGCCGCCGGGAGGAAGAGACCCAGTACTTC	CASSRREEETQYF
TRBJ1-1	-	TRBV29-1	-	TGCAGCGTCGAAGGTGCGTCGAACACTGAAGCTTTCTTT	CSVEGASNTEAFF
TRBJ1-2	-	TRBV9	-	TGTGCCAGCAGCCGAGACACGTCCTATGGCTACACCTTC	CASSRDTSYGYTF
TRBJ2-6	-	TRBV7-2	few	TGTGCCAGCAGCTCAGGGGTTCTTGGGGCCAACGTCCTGACTTTC	CASSSGVLGANVLTF
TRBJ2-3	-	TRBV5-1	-	TGCGCCAGCAGCCTCGATCACAGTGGGTCGGGCACAGATACGCAGTATTTT	CASSLDHSGSGTDTQYF